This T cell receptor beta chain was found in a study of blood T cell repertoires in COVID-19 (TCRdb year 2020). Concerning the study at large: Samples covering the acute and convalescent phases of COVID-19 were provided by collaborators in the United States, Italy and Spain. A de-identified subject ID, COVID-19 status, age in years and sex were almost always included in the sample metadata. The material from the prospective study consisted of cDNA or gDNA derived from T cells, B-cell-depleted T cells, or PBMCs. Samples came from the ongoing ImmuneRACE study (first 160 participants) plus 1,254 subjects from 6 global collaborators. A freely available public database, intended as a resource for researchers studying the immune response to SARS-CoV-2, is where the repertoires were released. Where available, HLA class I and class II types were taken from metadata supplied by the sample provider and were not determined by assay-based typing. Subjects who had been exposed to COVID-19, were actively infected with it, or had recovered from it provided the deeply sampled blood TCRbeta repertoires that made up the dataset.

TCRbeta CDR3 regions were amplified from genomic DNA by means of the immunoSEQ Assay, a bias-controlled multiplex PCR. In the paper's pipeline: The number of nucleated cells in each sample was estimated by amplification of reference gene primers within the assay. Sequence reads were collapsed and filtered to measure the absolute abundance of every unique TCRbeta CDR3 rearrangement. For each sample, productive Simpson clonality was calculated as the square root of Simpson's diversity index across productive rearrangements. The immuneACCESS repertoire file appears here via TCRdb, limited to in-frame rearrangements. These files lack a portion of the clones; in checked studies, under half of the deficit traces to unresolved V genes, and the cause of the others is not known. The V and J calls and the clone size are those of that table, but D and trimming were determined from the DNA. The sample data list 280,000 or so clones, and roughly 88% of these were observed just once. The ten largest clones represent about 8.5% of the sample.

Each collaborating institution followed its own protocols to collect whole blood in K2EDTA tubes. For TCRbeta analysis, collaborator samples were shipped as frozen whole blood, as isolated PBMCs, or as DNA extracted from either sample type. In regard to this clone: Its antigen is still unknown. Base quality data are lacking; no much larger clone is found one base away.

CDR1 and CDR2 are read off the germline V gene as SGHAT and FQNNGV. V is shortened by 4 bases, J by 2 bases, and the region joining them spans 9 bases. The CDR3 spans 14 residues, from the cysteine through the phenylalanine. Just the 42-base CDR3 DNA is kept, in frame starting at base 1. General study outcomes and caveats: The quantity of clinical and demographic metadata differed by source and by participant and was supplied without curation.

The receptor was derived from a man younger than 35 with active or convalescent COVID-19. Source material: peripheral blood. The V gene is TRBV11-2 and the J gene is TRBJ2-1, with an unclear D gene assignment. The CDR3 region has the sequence CASSYMTPYNEQFF. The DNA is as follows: TGTGCCAGCAGCTACATGACACCCTACAATGAGCAGTTCTTC.